This entry lists 19 T cell receptor beta chains sequenced from one sample in a study of blood T cell repertoires in COVID-19. Sequencing was performed with immunoSEQ multiplex PCR; in TCRdb, only in-frame clones are kept and a portion is missing. This repertoire shows some 380,000 clones, 80% to 90% found once; its top ten account for approximately 1.2%. The sequenced material came from PBMCs or T cells enriched from blood (not recorded which). These receptors originate from a man aged 25-45 years who had recovered from COVID-19.

The gene calls are TRBV9 and TRBJ1-3, with D uncertain. This CDR3 spans 16 amino acids. V lost 0 bases and J 0 bases, leaving 10 bases between the germline ends. From germline, CDR1 is SGDLS and CDR2 YYNGEE. The CDR3 region has the DNA TGTGCCAGCAGCGTAGAGAGCCGTTTCTCTGGAAACACCATATATTTT. Amino acids: CASSVESRFSGNTIYF. Complete variable domain (other parts from reference TRBV9 and TRBJ1-3): DSGVTQTPKHLITATGQRVTLRCSPRSGDLSVYWYQQSLDQGLQFLIQYYNGEERAKGNILERFSAQQFPDLHSELNLSSLELGDSALYFCASSVESRFSGNTIYFGEGSWLTVV.

The V and J genes are TRBV27 and TRBJ2-5, with 8 bases aligning to TRBD1. V was pared by 6 bases and J by 5 bases, with 5 bases of the junction left unmatched. CDR3 length: 13 amino acids. Germline loops: CDR1 MNHEY, CDR2 SMNVEV (reference sequence). The CDR3 loop is CASRWDRSETQYF. In DNA form, the CDR3 reads TGTGCCAGCAGATGGGACAGGTCGGAGACCCAGTACTTC.

The V call is TRBV12-3 or TRBV12-4, the J call TRBJ1-3, with 7 bases fitting TRBD1. The length of the CDR3 is 13 residues. V lost 6 bases and J lost 3; bases outside the gene matches: 2. In DNA, the CDR3 is TGTGCCAGCAGCCACAGGGGTGGAAACACCATATATTTT. Encoded protein: CASSHRGGNTIYF.

CDR3 DNA sequence: TGTGGAGTCGGGGTCATGGGTGAAAAACTGTTTTTT. It is translated as CGVGVMGEKLFF. This chain uses TRBV6-5 with TRBJ1-4, with D unresolved. Germline V gives CDR1 MNHEY, CDR2 SVGAGI. CDR3 length: 12 amino acids.

The gene calls are TRBV4-2 and TRBJ2-2; a weak D match, TRBD2 (7 bases). Per the germline V gene, CDR1 is LGHNA and CDR2 is YNFKEQ. The CDR3 extends over 18 amino acids. The germline V and J ends were trimmed by 1 base and 0 bases, with 15 bases remaining between them. The CDR3 DNA is TGTGCCAGCAGCCAAGCTAGTCGGGGGGCCGCGAACACCGGGGAGCTGTTTTTT. Protein: CASSQASRGAANTGELFF.

V is TRBV12-3 or TRBV12-4 and J is TRBJ1-1, with D possibly matching TRBD1 (6 bases). V gave up 5 bases and J gave up 7 bases, with 11 bases separating them. The CDR3 covers 12 residues. CDR3 in amino acids: CASSVRTVEAFF. CDR3 in DNA: TGTGCCAGCAGTGTTCGGACAGTTGAAGCTTTCTTT.

The CDR3 protein is CASSSIWTSGGNTDTQYF. In DNA, the CDR3 is TGTGCCAGCAGTTCCATATGGACTAGCGGGGGCAACACAGATACGCAGTATTTT. The genes are TRBV28 and TRBJ2-3, with 13 bases that match TRBD2. V shed 4 bases and J 2 bases; nucleotides not matched to a gene: 9. Germline V lookup: CDR1 MDHEN, CDR2 SYDVKM. The CDR3 extends over 18 amino acids. The variable domain in full, with the rest retrieved from reference TRBV28 and TRBJ2-3, is DVKVTQSSRYLVKRTGEKVFLECVQDMDHENMFWYRQDPGLGLRLIYFSYDVKMKEKGDIPEGYSVSREKKERFSLILESASTNQTSMYLCASSSIWTSGGNTDTQYFGPGTRLTVL.

This clone occurred once. The chain has TRBV10-2 and TRBJ2-5, with TRBD2 matching over 11 bases. J was trimmed by 3 bases and V by 5 bases; bases with no gene match: 2. This CDR3 region has 14 residues. Germline CDR1 and CDR2: WSHSY and SAAADI. Here the CDR3 DNA reads TGCGCCAGCAGTAGACTAGCGGGGAAAGAGACCCAGTACTTC. The encoded protein is CASSRLAGKETQYF.

The V call is TRBV5-1, the J call TRBJ1-1, with D possibly matching TRBD1 (6 bases). The germline V gene encodes CDR1 SGHRS and CDR2 YFSETQ. The length of the CDR3 is 13 residues. The V end lost 0 bases, the J end lost 3 bases, and 6 bases lay between the germline ends. CDR3 DNA: TGCGCCAGCAGCTTGGACAGGGACACTGAAGCTTTCTTT. Its protein is CASSLDRDTEAFF. Drawing the rest from reference TRBV5-1 and TRBJ1-1, the complete variable domain is KAGVTQTPRYLIKTRGQQVTLSCSPISGHRSVSWYQQTPGQGLQFLFEYFSETQRNKGNFPGRFSGRQFSNSRSEMNVSTLELGDSALYLCASSLDRDTEAFFGQGTRLTVV.

On this clone itself: The germline gene is not matched at one end of the junction; a read error may be the cause. The chain combines TRBV4-2 with TRBJ1-1; the D gene is possibly TRBD1 (5 bases). The CDR3 is made up of 10 amino acids. The germline V gene has CDR1 LGHNA and CDR2 YNFKEQ. The CDR3 DNA sequence: TGTGCCAGCAGCCAAGATACACAGGTCTTT. Amino acid sequence: CASSQDTQVF.

V usage is TRBV6-4 and J usage is TRBJ2-1; TRBD1 matches 9 bases. There are 14 residues in the CDR3. J gave up 6 bases and V 5 bases, and 5 bases lay outside the gene matches. The germline V gene has CDR1 MRHNA and CDR2 SNTAGT. CDR3 bases: TGTGCCAGCAGTAAACAGGGGGCGAGCAATGAGCAGTTCTTC. Encoded protein: CASSKQGASNEQFF.

This clone appeared once. The chain uses TRBV5-1 and TRBJ2-3, with D perhaps matching TRBD2 (6 bases). Looked up from germline, CDR1 is SGHRS and CDR2 is YFSETQ. This CDR3 has 17 residues. The germline V and J ends were trimmed by 4 bases and 0 bases, with 18 bases remaining between them. The CDR3 bases are TGCGCCAGCAGCGCGGGACCTAGGAGAGCTAGCACAGATACGCAGTATTTT. Translation: CASSAGPRRASTDTQYF.

This clone appeared once. V gene TRBV2 combines with J gene TRBJ1-1; D is ambiguous. Trimming took off 2 bases at V and 6 bases at J, with 13 bases between the two ends. This CDR3 spans 14 amino acids. CDR1 and CDR2 from the germline V gene are SNHLY and FYNNEI. The CDR3 is CASSEFVTSAEAFF. CDR3 nucleotides: TGTGCCAGCAGTGAATTTGTGACATCCGCTGAAGCTTTCTTT.

V is TRBV11-3 and J is TRBJ1-4; 7 bases align to TRBD1. The CDR3 has 15 amino acids. Losses at the gene ends were 1 base for V and 6 bases for J; bases not matched to a gene: 5. In germline, CDR1 is SGHNT, CDR2 YENEEA. This chain's CDR3 is CASSLGQGSDEKLFF. CDR3 coding DNA: TGTGCCAGCAGCTTAGGACAGGGATCGGATGAAAAACTGTTTTTT.

The V gene is TRBV3-1 (or the pseudogene TRBV3-2), the J gene TRBJ2-3; 11 nucleotides align to TRBD2. The CDR3 has 15 amino acids. Germline trimming cut 5 bases from V and 4 bases from J; bases unmatched to any gene: 5. The germline CDR1 and CDR2 sequences are LGHDT and YNNKEL (reference sequence). CDR3 loop: CASSIPGLAADTQYF. CDR3 sequence (DNA): TGTGCCAGCAGCATCCCGGGACTAGCGGCAGATACGCAGTATTTT.

This chain uses TRBV5-1 with TRBJ2-7, with 9 bases fitting TRBD1. Losses at the gene ends were 4 bases for V and 4 bases for J; bases not matched to a gene: 6. Germline V CDR1 and CDR2: SGHRS, YFSETQ. The CDR3 is 14 residues long. CDR3: CASSPDRGFYEQYF. CDR3 in DNA: TGCGCCAGCAGCCCGGACAGGGGATTTTACGAGCAGTACTTC.

This clone came up once. This chain joins TRBV30 and TRBJ1-2; no firm D call. The germline V gene has CDR1 GTSNPN and CDR2 SVGIG (reference sequence). V lost 0 bases and J lost 3, with 14 bases in between. The length of the CDR3 is 15 residues. The CDR3 is CAWSVLFISDYGYTF. For the CDR3, the DNA is TGTGCCTGGAGTGTCCTGTTCATTTCGGACTATGGCTACACCTTC.

This clone was seen only a few times. The sample carries other DNA sequences with the same CDR3. CDR3 nucleotides: TGTGCCAGCAGTTTAACCGGCTACGAGCAGTACTTC. This encodes CASSLTGYEQYF. The J gene is TRBJ2-7, the V gene TRBV12-3 or TRBV12-4; no firm D call. This CDR3 has 12 residues. V lost 2 bases and J lost 3, with 5 bases in between.

This clone was observed once. V and J are TRBV7-9 and TRBJ1-2; D unclear. Germline CDR1 SEHNR, CDR2 FQNEAQ (reference sequence). V lost 0 bases and J 5 bases, leaving 7 bases between the germline ends. The length of the CDR3 is 13 residues. CDR3 sequence (DNA): TGTGCCAGCAGCTTAGCTCCTACGTATGGCTACACCTTC. This sequence encodes CASSLAPTYGYTF.